What follows is one TCR beta chain and its context. The repertoire was sequenced with immunoSEQ multiplex PCR; TCRdb's copy has only in-frame clones and lacks some. The sample yields some 40,000 clones, 65% to 90% seen once. This entry is derived from a study of OX40 agonist ivuxolimab in advanced cancers. The V and J ends lost 8 bases and 1 base respectively, with 10 bases between them. The CDR3 length is 13 residues. Looked up from germline, CDR1 is SGHAT and CDR2 is FQNNGV. This receptor was taken from an adult with an advanced solid tumor such as melanoma, head and neck, liver or kidney cancer. The specimen comprised CD4+ or CD8+ T cells sorted from blood, sampled in a trial of the OX40 agonist ivuxolimab. The chain carries TRBV11-2 and TRBJ2-3; the D is unclear. CDR3 DNA: TGTGCCAGCTTAGAATCGGGCACAGATACGCAGTATTTT. As protein: CASLESGTDTQYF.